Shown below are 2 T cell receptor beta chains from a single sample sequenced in a study of cytomegalovirus exposure and HLA in healthy donors. The PCR ran on 60 Vbeta and 13 Jbeta primers. Profiled with immunoSEQ multiplex PCR; TCRdb holds only in-frame clones, not every one. Seen here are roughly 120,000 clones, about three quarters observed once, and the top ten hold 6.6%. Sequenced: PBMCs. Source of these receptors: a man in his forties in good health and CMV-seropositive.

The chain couples TRBV10-3 to TRBJ2-1; possibly TRBD1 for D (6 bases). Trimming pared 6 bases from V and 5 bases from J, leaving 14 bases between. Germline V CDR1 and CDR2: ENHRY, SYGVKD. This CDR3 spans 14 amino acids. CDR3 in amino acids: CAIRVIGQNNEQFF. CDR3 DNA sequence: TGTGCCATCAGAGTAATAGGACAGAACAATGAGCAGTTCTTC.

The chain links TRBV27 to TRBJ2-7; TRBD1 might be the D (6 bases). The germline CDR1 and CDR2 sequences are MNHEY and SMNVEV (reference sequence). The CDR3 has 14 residues. With 5 bases removed from V and 5 bases from J, the gap between germline ends came to 16 bases. CDR3 amino acids: CASSPKTGTDEQYF. In nucleotides, the CDR3 is TGTGCCAGCAGTCCAAAGACAGGAACCGACGAGCAGTACTTC.